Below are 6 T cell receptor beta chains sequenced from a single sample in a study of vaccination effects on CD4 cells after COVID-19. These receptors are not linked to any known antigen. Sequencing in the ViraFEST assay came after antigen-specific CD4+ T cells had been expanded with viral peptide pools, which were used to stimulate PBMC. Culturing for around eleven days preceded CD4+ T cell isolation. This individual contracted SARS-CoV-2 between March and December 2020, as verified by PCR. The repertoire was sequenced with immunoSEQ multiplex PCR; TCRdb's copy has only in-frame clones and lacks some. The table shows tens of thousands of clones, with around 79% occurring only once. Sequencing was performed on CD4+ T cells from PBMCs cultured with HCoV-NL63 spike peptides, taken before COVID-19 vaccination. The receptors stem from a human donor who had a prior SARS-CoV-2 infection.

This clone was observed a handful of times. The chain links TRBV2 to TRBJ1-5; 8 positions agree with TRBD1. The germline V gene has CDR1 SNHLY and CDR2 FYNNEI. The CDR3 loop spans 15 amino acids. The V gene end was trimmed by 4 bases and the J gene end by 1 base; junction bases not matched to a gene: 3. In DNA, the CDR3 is TGTGCCAGCAGTGCACAGGGGGTAAGCAATCAGCCCCAGCATTTT. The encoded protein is CASSAQGVSNQPQHF.

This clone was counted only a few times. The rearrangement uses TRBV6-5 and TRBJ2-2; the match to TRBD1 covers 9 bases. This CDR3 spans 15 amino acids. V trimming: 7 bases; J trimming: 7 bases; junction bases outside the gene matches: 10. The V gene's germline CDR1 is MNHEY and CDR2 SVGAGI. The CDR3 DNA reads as TGTGCCAGCATTCTCCGGGACAGGGTTTTCGGGGAGCTGTTTTTT. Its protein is CASILRDRVFGELFF.

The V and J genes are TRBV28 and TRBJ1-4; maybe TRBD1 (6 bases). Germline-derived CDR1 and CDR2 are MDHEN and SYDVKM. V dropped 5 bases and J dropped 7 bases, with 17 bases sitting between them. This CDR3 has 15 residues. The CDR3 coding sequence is TGTGCCAGCAGTGAGGCCGACCGGGACATTGAAAAACTGTTTTTT. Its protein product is CASSEADRDIEKLFF.

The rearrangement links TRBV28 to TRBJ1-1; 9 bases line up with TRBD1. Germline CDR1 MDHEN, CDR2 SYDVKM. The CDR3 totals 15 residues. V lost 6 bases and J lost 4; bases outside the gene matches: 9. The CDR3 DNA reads TGTGCCAGCAGATCAGACAGGGGGGTGAGCACTGAAGCTTTCTTT. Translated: CASRSDRGVSTEAFF. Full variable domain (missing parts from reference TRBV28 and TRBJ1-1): DVKVTQSSRYLVKRTGEKVFLECVQDMDHENMFWYRQDPGLGLRLIYFSYDVKMKEKGDIPEGYSVSREKKERFSLILESASTNQTSMYLCASRSDRGVSTEAFFGQGTRLTVV.

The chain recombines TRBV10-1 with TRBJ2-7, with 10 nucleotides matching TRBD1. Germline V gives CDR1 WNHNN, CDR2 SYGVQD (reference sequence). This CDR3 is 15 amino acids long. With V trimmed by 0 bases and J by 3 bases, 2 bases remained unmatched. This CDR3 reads CASSESTGGIYEQYF. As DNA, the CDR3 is TGCGCCAGCAGTGAGTCGACAGGGGGCATCTACGAGCAGTACTTC.

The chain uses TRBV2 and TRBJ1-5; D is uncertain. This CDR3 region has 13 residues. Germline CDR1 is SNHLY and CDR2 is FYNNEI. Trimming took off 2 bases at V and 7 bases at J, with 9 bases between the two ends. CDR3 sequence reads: CASSEMEGQPQHF. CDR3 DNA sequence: TGTGCCAGCAGTGAAATGGAGGGCCAGCCCCAGCATTTT.